Listed below are T cell receptor beta chains from one sample, sequenced in a study of human T cells and chemical hapten exposure. TCRdb ran MiXCR on the RACE reads and lists one entry per CDR3 protein. In the table there are about 180,000 distinct CDR3 sequences, around 30% of which are singletons. This sample comprised whole blood, obtained in connection with sensitization to the hapten diphenylcyclopropenone (DPC). The origin of the receptors is a woman in her twenties or thirties with alopecia areata. Some clones in this sample may be carry-over from other donors' samples. CDR3s include the opening cysteine and the closing phenylalanine or tryptophan. Each record gives: V gene, clone size, D gene, J gene, CDR3 protein, CDR3 DNA. D genes are given only for firm matches. Some rows mark clone size as missing; the rest say once, few, many or name a class of expanded clone.

V gene: TRBV4-3
clone size: once
D gene: .
J gene: TRBJ1-3
CDR3 protein: CASSQESGLGNTIYF
CDR3 DNA: TGCGCCAGCAGCCAAGAGTCAGGGTTAGGAAACACCATATATTTT

V gene: TRBV5-1
clone size: few
D gene: .
J gene: TRBJ1-1
CDR3 protein: CASSLQPVGTTEAFF
CDR3 DNA: TGCGCCAGCAGCTTACAACCGGTTGGGACCACTGAAGCTTTCTTT

V gene: TRBV29-1
clone size: few
D gene: .
J gene: TRBJ2-5
CDR3 protein: CSVEDQGRHF
CDR3 DNA: TGCAGCGTTGAAGATCAAGGCAGGCACTTC

V gene: TRBV28
clone size: .
D gene: .
J gene: TRBJ1-1
CDR3 protein: CASTGQGRTEAFF
CDR3 DNA: TGTGCCAGCACCGGCCAGGGGCGAACTGAAGCTTTCTTT

V gene: TRBV29-1
clone size: many
D gene: .
J gene: TRBJ1-2
CDR3 protein: CSVTSNYGYTF
CDR3 DNA: TGCAGCGTAACGTCTAACTATGGCTACACCTTC

V gene: TRBV29-1
clone size: many
D gene: .
J gene: TRBJ2-1
CDR3 protein: CSVDFSGPYNEQFF
CDR3 DNA: TGCAGCGTTGATTTTAGCGGCCCCTACAATGAGCAGTTCTTC

V gene: TRBV4-3
clone size: .
D gene: .
J gene: TRBJ1-3
CDR3 protein: CASSQELTGNTIYF
CDR3 DNA: TGCGCCAGCAGCCAAGAATTGACTGGAAACACCATATATTTT

V gene: TRBV28
clone size: .
D gene: .
J gene: TRBJ2-3
CDR3 protein: CASSVQGSQYF
CDR3 DNA: TGTGCCAGCAGTGTACAGGGTTCGCAGTATTTT

V gene: TRBV7-2
clone size: many
D gene: .
J gene: TRBJ1-1
CDR3 protein: CASSWGMNTEAFF
CDR3 DNA: TGTGCCAGCAGCTGGGGAATGAACACTGAAGCTTTCTTT

V gene: TRBV10-3
clone size: few
D gene: .
J gene: TRBJ2-2
CDR3 protein: CAIKGLNTGELFF
CDR3 DNA: TGTGCCATCAAAGGGCTGAACACCGGGGAGCTGTTTTTT

V gene: TRBV12-3/TRBV12-4
clone size: .
D gene: .
J gene: TRBJ2-7
CDR3 protein: CASSLRGRGFAYEQYF
CDR3 DNA: TGTGCCAGCAGTTTACGAGGCCGAGGATTCGCCTACGAGCAGTACTTC

V gene: TRBV20-1
clone size: once
D gene: .
J gene: TRBJ2-2
CDR3 protein: CSARGSSTGELFF
CDR3 DNA: TGCAGTGCTAGAGGCTCGAGCACCGGGGAGCTGTTTTTT

V gene: TRBV27
clone size: few
D gene: .
J gene: TRBJ1-5
CDR3 protein: CASSSTGGPQHF
CDR3 DNA: TGTGCCAGCAGTTCTACAGGAGGGCCCCAGCATTTT

V gene: TRBV28
clone size: .
D gene: .
J gene: TRBJ1-3
CDR3 protein: CASRGLGVSGNTIYF
CDR3 DNA: TGTGCCAGCAGGGGACTCGGGGTGTCAGGAAACACCATATATTTT

V gene: TRBV13
clone size: .
D gene: .
J gene: TRBJ2-2
CDR3 protein: CASSLGPTETENTGELFF
CDR3 DNA: TGTGCCAGCAGCTTGGGCCCAACCGAGACAGAGAACACCGGGGAGCTGTTTTTT

V gene: TRBV9
clone size: few
D gene: .
J gene: TRBJ1-5
CDR3 protein: CASSVGPAKPQHF
CDR3 DNA: TGTGCCAGCAGCGTAGGCCCAGCCAAACCCCAGCATTTT

V gene: TRBV9
clone size: .
D gene: .
J gene: TRBJ2-1
CDR3 protein: CASSPGQSSYNEQFF
CDR3 DNA: TGTGCCAGCAGCCCTGGACAGAGCTCCTACAATGAGCAGTTCTTC

V gene: TRBV2
clone size: .
D gene: TRBD1
J gene: TRBJ2-5
CDR3 protein: CASSWGQSVQETQYF
CDR3 DNA: TGTGCCAGCAGCTGGGGACAGTCGGTCCAAGAGACCCAGTACTTC

V gene: TRBV6-1
clone size: .
D gene: .
J gene: TRBJ1-6
CDR3 protein: CVSLITQGTSSYNSPLHF
CDR3 DNA: TGTGTCAGCCTTATCACCCAGGGAACCAGCTCCTATAATTCACCCCTCCACTTT

V gene: TRBV29-1
clone size: .
D gene: .
J gene: TRBJ2-7
CDR3 protein: CSVEDRIRGTYEQYF
CDR3 DNA: TGCAGCGTTGAAGACCGAATCCGGGGGACCTACGAGCAGTACTTC

V gene: TRBV7-9
clone size: .
D gene: .
J gene: TRBJ1-2
CDR3 protein: CASSPPVVYGYTF
CDR3 DNA: TGTGCCAGCAGTCCTCCGGTTGTCTATGGCTACACCTTC

V gene: TRBV6-6
clone size: .
D gene: .
J gene: TRBJ2-7
CDR3 protein: CASSSTSQQYF
CDR3 DNA: TGTGCCAGCAGTTCCACGAGTCAGCAGTACTTC

V gene: TRBV29-1
clone size: .
D gene: .
J gene: TRBJ2-1
CDR3 protein: CSVPTGRGYNEQFF
CDR3 DNA: TGCAGCGTTCCCACAGGGAGAGGCTACAATGAGCAGTTCTTC

V gene: TRBV28
clone size: .
D gene: .
J gene: TRBJ1-2
CDR3 protein: CASSPQGIYGYTF
CDR3 DNA: TGTGCCAGCAGTCCACAGGGAATTTATGGCTACACCTTC

V gene: TRBV4-1
clone size: few
D gene: TRBD1
J gene: TRBJ2-7
CDR3 protein: CASTGQGAPYEQYF
CDR3 DNA: TGCGCCAGCACCGGACAGGGGGCTCCCTACGAGCAGTACTTC

V gene: TRBV29-1
clone size: few
D gene: .
J gene: TRBJ1-1
CDR3 protein: CSVDRGFSTEAFF
CDR3 DNA: TGCAGCGTTGACCGGGGGTTCAGCACTGAAGCTTTCTTT

V gene: TRBV7-2
clone size: .
D gene: .
J gene: TRBJ1-4
CDR3 protein: CASSLAASHNEKLFF
CDR3 DNA: TGTGCCAGCAGCTTAGCGGCCAGTCACAATGAAAAACTGTTTTTT

V gene: TRBV28
clone size: .
D gene: .
J gene: TRBJ2-1
CDR3 protein: CASSVPNEQFF
CDR3 DNA: TGTGCCAGCAGTGTTCCCAATGAGCAGTTCTTC

V gene: TRBV6-2/TRBV6-3
clone size: once
D gene: TRBD1
J gene: TRBJ1-1
CDR3 protein: CASRTGDSNTEAFF
CDR3 DNA: TGTGCCAGCAGGACAGGGGACTCGAACACTGAAGCTTTCTTT

V gene: TRBV11-2
clone size: few
D gene: TRBD2
J gene: TRBJ2-2
CDR3 protein: CASTPTTSGLINTGELFF
CDR3 DNA: TGTGCCAGCACCCCTACGACTAGCGGGCTTATTAACACCGGGGAGCTGTTTTTT

V gene: TRBV28
clone size: .
D gene: TRBD1
J gene: TRBJ2-1
CDR3 protein: CASSLGTGGHNEQFF
CDR3 DNA: TGTGCCAGCAGTTTAGGGACAGGAGGTCACAATGAGCAGTTCTTC

V gene: TRBV7-9
clone size: .
D gene: .
J gene: TRBJ2-5
CDR3 protein: CASSLPTGEETQYF
CDR3 DNA: TGTGCCAGCAGCTTACCGACAGGTGAAGAGACCCAGTACTTC

V gene: TRBV28
clone size: few
D gene: TRBD1
J gene: TRBJ1-1
CDR3 protein: CASSYQDRGIRTEAFF
CDR3 DNA: TGTGCCAGCAGTTACCAAGACAGGGGAATAAGGACTGAAGCTTTCTTT

V gene: TRBV10-3
clone size: few
D gene: .
J gene: TRBJ2-1
CDR3 protein: CAISPGLRVNEQFF
CDR3 DNA: TGTGCCATCAGCCCGGGACTGAGAGTCAATGAGCAGTTCTTC

V gene: TRBV5-1
clone size: .
D gene: TRBD2
J gene: TRBJ2-3
CDR3 protein: CASSLGASGTDTQYF
CDR3 DNA: TGCGCCAGCAGCTTGGGGGCTAGCGGGACAGATACGCAGTATTTT

V gene: TRBV7-9
clone size: .
D gene: .
J gene: TRBJ1-1
CDR3 protein: CASSLAGSPEAFF
CDR3 DNA: TGTGCCAGCAGCTTAGCGGGCAGTCCTGAAGCTTTCTTT

V gene: TRBV29-1
clone size: .
D gene: .
J gene: TRBJ1-2
CDR3 protein: CSVGDHGIDYGYTF
CDR3 DNA: TGCAGCGTTGGCGATCATGGGATCGACTATGGCTACACCTTC

V gene: TRBV4-1
clone size: .
D gene: .
J gene: TRBJ2-1
CDR3 protein: CASSQGPNGNYNEQFF
CDR3 DNA: TGCGCCAGCAGCCAAGGCCCCAACGGGAACTACAATGAGCAGTTCTTC

V gene: TRBV14
clone size: .
D gene: TRBD1
J gene: TRBJ1-1
CDR3 protein: CASSHGQGMNTEAFF
CDR3 DNA: TGTGCCAGCAGCCACGGACAGGGGATGAACACTGAAGCTTTCTTT

V gene: TRBV29-1
clone size: .
D gene: TRBD1
J gene: TRBJ2-5
CDR3 protein: CSTTGTGQETQYF
CDR3 DNA: TGCAGCACGACCGGGACAGGGCAAGAGACCCAGTACTTC

V gene: TRBV7-2
clone size: .
D gene: .
J gene: TRBJ2-5
CDR3 protein: CASSLVTGPQETQYF
CDR3 DNA: TGTGCCAGCAGCTTAGTGACCGGTCCCCAAGAGACCCAGTACTTC

V gene: TRBV20-1
clone size: .
D gene: TRBD2
J gene: TRBJ2-1
CDR3 protein: CSALSGSSYNEQFF
CDR3 DNA: TGCAGTGCTTTAAGCGGGAGTAGCTACAATGAGCAGTTCTTC

V gene: TRBV28
clone size: .
D gene: TRBD2
J gene: TRBJ2-2
CDR3 protein: CASSPSSGRANTGELFF
CDR3 DNA: TGTGCCAGCAGTCCTTCTAGCGGGAGGGCGAACACCGGGGAGCTGTTTTTT

V gene: TRBV10-3
clone size: .
D gene: .
J gene: TRBJ2-2
CDR3 protein: CAISGVTGLFF
CDR3 DNA: TGTGCCATCAGTGGAGTTACCGGGCTGTTTTTT

V gene: TRBV29-1
clone size: few
D gene: .
J gene: TRBJ2-3
CDR3 protein: CSVEGREDRPDTQYF
CDR3 DNA: TGCAGCGTTGAAGGGAGAGAGGACCGTCCAGATACGCAGTATTTT

V gene: TRBV10-3
clone size: .
D gene: TRBD1
J gene: TRBJ2-3
CDR3 protein: CAITQGASTDTQYF
CDR3 DNA: TGTGCCATCACCCAGGGGGCTAGCACAGATACGCAGTATTTT

V gene: TRBV20-1
clone size: few
D gene: TRBD2
J gene: TRBJ2-2
CDR3 protein: CSAREGRGAGELFF
CDR3 DNA: TGCAGTGCTAGGGAGGGGAGGGGAGCCGGGGAGCTGTTTTTT

V gene: TRBV6-2/TRBV6-3
clone size: .
D gene: .
J gene: TRBJ1-1
CDR3 protein: CATVSGLTNTEAFF
CDR3 DNA: TGTGCCACCGTTTCGGGACTCACTAACACTGAAGCTTTCTTT

V gene: TRBV29-1
clone size: .
D gene: .
J gene: TRBJ2-5
CDR3 protein: CSLRDAFQETQYF
CDR3 DNA: TGCAGCCTCCGGGACGCATTCCAAGAGACCCAGTACTTC

V gene: TRBV30
clone size: few
D gene: .
J gene: TRBJ1-3
CDR3 protein: CAWSVQVGGTIYF
CDR3 DNA: TGTGCCTGGAGTGTACAGGTCGGAGGCACCATATATTTT

V gene: TRBV20-1
clone size: few
D gene: .
J gene: TRBJ2-3
CDR3 protein: CSARGTPTVTQYF
CDR3 DNA: TGCAGTGCTAGAGGGACCCCTACGGTTACGCAGTATTTT

V gene: TRBV20-1
clone size: .
D gene: .
J gene: TRBJ1-2
CDR3 protein: CSAREVNRPSGYTF
CDR3 DNA: TGCAGTGCTAGAGAGGTCAATCGCCCCTCTGGCTACACCTTC

V gene: TRBV28
clone size: .
D gene: TRBD1
J gene: TRBJ2-3
CDR3 protein: CASSFRGRTQYF
CDR3 DNA: TGTGCCAGCAGTTTCAGGGGGCGTACGCAGTATTTT

V gene: TRBV6-5
clone size: .
D gene: .
J gene: TRBJ1-1
CDR3 protein: CASSYSLGPTSSEAFF
CDR3 DNA: TGTGCCAGCAGTTACTCGCTAGGACCTACATCAAGTGAAGCTTTCTTT